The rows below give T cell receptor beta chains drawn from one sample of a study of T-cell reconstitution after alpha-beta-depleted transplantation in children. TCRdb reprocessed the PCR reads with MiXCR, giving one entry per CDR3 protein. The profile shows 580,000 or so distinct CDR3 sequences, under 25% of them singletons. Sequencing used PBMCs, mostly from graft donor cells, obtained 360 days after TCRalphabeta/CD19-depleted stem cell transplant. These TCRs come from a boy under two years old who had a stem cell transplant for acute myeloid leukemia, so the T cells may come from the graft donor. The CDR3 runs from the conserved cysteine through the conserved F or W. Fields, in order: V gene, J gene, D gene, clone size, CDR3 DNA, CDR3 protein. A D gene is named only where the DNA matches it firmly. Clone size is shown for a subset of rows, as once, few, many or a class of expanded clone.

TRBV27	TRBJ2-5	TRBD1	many	TGTGCCAGCAGTTTCCATGGACAGGGAGAGACCCAGTACTTC	CASSFHGQGETQYF
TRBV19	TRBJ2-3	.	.	TGTGCCAGTCGTATAACGGACAGCAGCACAGATACGCAGTATTTT	CASRITDSSTDTQYF
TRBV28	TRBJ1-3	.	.	TGTGCCAGCAGGACGCCTGGAAACACCATATATTTT	CASRTPGNTIYF
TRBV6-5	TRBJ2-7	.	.	TGTGCCAGCAGTTACGGCAGGGAGGACCCCTTCTACGAGCAGTACTTC	CASSYGREDPFYEQYF
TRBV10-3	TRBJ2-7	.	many	TGTGCCATCAGTGAGGGGAACACAGAGCAGTACTTC	CAISEGNTEQYF
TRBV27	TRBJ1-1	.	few	TGTGCCAGCAGTTCGGCTGCTTTGAACACTGAAGCTTTCTTT	CASSSAALNTEAFF
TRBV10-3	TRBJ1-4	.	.	TGTGCCATCAGCCCGGGTCGCGGCCCCAATGAAAAACTGTTTTTT	CAISPGRGPNEKLFF
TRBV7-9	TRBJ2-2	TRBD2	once	TGTGCCAGCAGCCAGACTAGCGGGGGCCGAGAGACCGGGGAGCTGTTTTTT	CASSQTSGGRETGELFF
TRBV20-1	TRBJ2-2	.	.	TGCAGTGCTAGTCCCGGCACCGGGGAGCTGTTTTTT	CSASPGTGELFF
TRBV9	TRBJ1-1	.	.	TGTGCCAGCAGCCCGCAGGAAACTGAAGCTTTCTTT	CASSPQETEAFF
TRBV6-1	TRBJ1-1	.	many	TGTGCCAGCAGTGCCCTGCCTAGCACTGAAGCTTTCTTT	CASSALPSTEAFF
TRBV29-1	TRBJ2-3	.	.	TGCAGCGTGAGGGGACGGATGAAAGATACGCAGTATTTT	CSVRGRMKDTQYF
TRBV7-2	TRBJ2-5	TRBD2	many	TGTGCCAGCAGCCCCGGCCTAGCGGGGGCACAAGAGACCCAGTACTTC	CASSPGLAGAQETQYF
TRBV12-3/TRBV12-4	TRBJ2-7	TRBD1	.	TGTGCCAGCAGTACGACAGGGGGTGACTACGAGCAGTACTTC	CASSTTGGDYEQYF
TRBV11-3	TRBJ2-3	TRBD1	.	TGTGCCAGCAGTGAGGGGGCGATGGGGGATACGCAGTATTTT	CASSEGAMGDTQYF
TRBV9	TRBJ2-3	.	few	TGTGCCAGCAGCGTAGATGGACTAGTTTTCCAGGGGGCAGATACGCAGTATTTT	CASSVDGLVFQGADTQYF
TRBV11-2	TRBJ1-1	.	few	TGTGCCAGCAGCTTAGATCTGGCAGTCAAAGGGTATGAGAACACTGAAGCTTTCTTT	CASSLDLAVKGYENTEAFF
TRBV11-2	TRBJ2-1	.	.	TGTGCCAGCAGCTTAGATGTAGGGTCATCCTACAATGAGCAGTTCTTC	CASSLDVGSSYNEQFF
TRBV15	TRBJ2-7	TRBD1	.	TGTGCCACCAGCTTAGAGATCGCAGGGGGCTACGAGCAGTACTTC	CATSLEIAGGYEQYF
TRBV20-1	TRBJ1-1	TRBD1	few	TGCAGTGCTAACGCAGGGGGGAACACTGAAGCTTTCTTT	CSANAGGNTEAFF
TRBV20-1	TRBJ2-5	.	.	TGCAGTGCTAACCCTCAGGGCCGGGGGGAGACCCAGTACTTC	CSANPQGRGETQYF
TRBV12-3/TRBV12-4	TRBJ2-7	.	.	TGTGCCAGCAGTTTTTCGGGACGCGAGCAGTACTTC	CASSFSGREQYF
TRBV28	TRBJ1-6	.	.	TGTGCCAGCAGTTTTGGGGGGGGGCCCTCCTATAATTCACCCCTCCACTTT	CASSFGGGPSYNSPLHF
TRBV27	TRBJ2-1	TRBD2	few	TGTGCCAGCAGGGTAGCGGGGGGATACAATGAGCAGTTCTTC	CASRVAGGYNEQFF
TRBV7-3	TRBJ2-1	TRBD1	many	TGTGCCAGCAGCAACGGACAGGGACCCTACAATGAGCAGTTCTTC	CASSNGQGPYNEQFF
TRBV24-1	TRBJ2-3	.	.	TGTGCCACCAGTGATTCCCCCTCCGACAGCTCCACAGATACGCAGTATTTT	CATSDSPSDSSTDTQYF
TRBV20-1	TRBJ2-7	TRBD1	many	TGCAGTGCTTGGGACAGGGCCTACGAGCAGTACTTC	CSAWDRAYEQYF
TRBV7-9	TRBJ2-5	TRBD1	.	TGTGCCAGCAGCTCCGGGACAGTGCTCGGGGAGACCCAGTACTTC	CASSSGTVLGETQYF
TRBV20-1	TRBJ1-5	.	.	TGCTCCGACAGGACGAATCAGCCCCAGCATTTT	CSDRTNQPQHF
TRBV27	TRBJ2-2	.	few	TGTGCCTCGCAGTCGGCCGGGGAGCTGTTTTTT	CASQSAGELFF
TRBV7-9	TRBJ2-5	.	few	TGTGCCAGCAGCTTCCGCCAGGGTAAACAAGAGACCCAGTACTTC	CASSFRQGKQETQYF
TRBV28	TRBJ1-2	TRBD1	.	TGTGCCAGCAGTTTAGGAACCGCAGGGGGTAGTGGCTACACCTTC	CASSLGTAGGSGYTF